The following is a T cell receptor (beta chain) sequence with its context. The data were taken from a study of monozygotic twins with inflammatory bowel disease. TCRalpha and TCRbeta cDNA went through two nested PCRs of around 15 and 10 cycles. TCRdb re-called the 5' RACE reads and catalogs CDR3 proteins one per entry, DNA excluded. The sample table sets out just over 300,000 distinct CDR3 sequences. This CDR3 has 15 residues. Looked up from germline, CDR1 is SGHTA and CDR2 is FQGTGA. This receptor was identified in a human donor with ulcerative colitis or Crohn's disease, or a healthy co-twin of an affected twin (not recorded which). Sequenced sample: blood. V gene TRBV7-3 combines with J gene TRBJ2-1. The CDR3 region is CASSLIRVPYNEQFF.